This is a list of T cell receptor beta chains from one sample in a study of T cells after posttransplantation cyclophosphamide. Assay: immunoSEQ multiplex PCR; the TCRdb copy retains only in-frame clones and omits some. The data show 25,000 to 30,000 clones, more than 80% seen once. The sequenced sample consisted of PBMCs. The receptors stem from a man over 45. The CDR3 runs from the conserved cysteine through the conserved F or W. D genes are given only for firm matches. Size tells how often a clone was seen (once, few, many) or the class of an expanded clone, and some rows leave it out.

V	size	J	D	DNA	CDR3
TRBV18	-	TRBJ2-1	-	TGTGCCAGCTCACCACAGGGGGTCTCCTACAATGAGCAGTTCTTC	CASSPQGVSYNEQFF
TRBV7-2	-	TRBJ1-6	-	TGTGCCAGCAGCACTCGACAGGCCACCTATAATTCACCCCTCCACTTT	CASSTRQATYNSPLHF
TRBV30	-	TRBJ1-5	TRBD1	TGTGCCTGGAGTGCGACAGGGGGAAGTCAGCCCCAGCATTTT	CAWSATGGSQPQHF
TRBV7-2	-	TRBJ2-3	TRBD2	TGTGCCAGCAGCTTAGGACTAGCGGGGGGTGCAGATACGCAGTATTTT	CASSLGLAGGADTQYF
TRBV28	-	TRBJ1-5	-	TGTGCCAGCAGCTTACAGGGAAAGGGAAATCAGCCCCAGCATTTT	CASSLQGKGNQPQHF
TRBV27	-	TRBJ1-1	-	TGTGCCAGCGCGGGAGGGACCCTCGGCACTGAAGCTTTCTTT	CASAGGTLGTEAFF
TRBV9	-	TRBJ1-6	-	TGTGCCAGCAGCGTAGGGTCACCCGGAGGACCCCTCCACTTT	CASSVGSPGGPLHF
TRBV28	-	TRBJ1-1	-	TGTGCCAGCACCCGAAGCGGTGGCACTGAAGCTTTCTTT	CASTRSGGTEAFF
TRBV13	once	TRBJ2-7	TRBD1	TGTGCCAGCAGCCCGAGCCGGGACAGGGACTACGAGCAGTACTTC	CASSPSRDRDYEQYF
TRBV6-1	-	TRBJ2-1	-	TGTGCCAGCATTGCCGGGGGGCCATTATACAATGAGCAGTTCTTC	CASIAGGPLYNEQFF
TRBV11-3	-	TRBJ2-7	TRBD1	TGTGCCAGCAGACCCGGGACAGGGGCCTACGAGCAGTACTTC	CASRPGTGAYEQYF
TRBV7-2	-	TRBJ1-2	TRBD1	TGTGCCAGCAGCCGAAGAACAGGGGGCTCTAACTATGGCTACACCTTC	CASSRRTGGSNYGYTF